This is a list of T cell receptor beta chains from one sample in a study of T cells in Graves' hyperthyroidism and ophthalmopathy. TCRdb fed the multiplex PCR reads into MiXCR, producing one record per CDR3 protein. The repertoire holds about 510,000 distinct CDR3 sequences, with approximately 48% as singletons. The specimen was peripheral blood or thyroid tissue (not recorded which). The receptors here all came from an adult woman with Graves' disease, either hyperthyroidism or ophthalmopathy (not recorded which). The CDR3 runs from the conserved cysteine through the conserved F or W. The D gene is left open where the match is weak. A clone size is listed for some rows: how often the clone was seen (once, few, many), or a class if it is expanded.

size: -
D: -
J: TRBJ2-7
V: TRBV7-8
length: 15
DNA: TGTGCCAGCAGACTCACTGGGGGGAGCTCCTACGAGCAGTACTTC
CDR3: CASRLTGGSSYEQYF

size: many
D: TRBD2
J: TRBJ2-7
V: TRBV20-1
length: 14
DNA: TGCAGTGCTAGGAATTCGGGAGGGATTAACGAGCAGTACTTC
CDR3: CSARNSGGINEQYF

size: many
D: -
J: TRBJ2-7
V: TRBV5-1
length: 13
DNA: TGCGCCAGCAGGCCAACAGGGTCGTACGAGCAGTACTTC
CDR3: CASRPTGSYEQYF

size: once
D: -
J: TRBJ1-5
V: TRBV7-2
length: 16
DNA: TGTGCCAGCAGCCATCGGTCTGGGGGGGACTATCAGCCCCAGCATTTT
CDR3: CASSHRSGGDYQPQHF

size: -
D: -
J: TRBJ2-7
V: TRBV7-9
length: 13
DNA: TGTGCCAGCAGCCCAAGAGGCAGGTACGAGCAGTACTTC
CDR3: CASSPRGRYEQYF

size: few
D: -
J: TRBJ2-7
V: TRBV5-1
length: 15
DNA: TGCGCCAGCAGTTCCGCCTCTGCCGGGACCTACGAGCAGTACTTC
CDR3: CASSSASAGTYEQYF

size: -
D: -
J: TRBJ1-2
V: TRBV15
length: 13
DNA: TGTGCCACCAGCAGAGCGGCCGAGTCGGGCTACACCTTC
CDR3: CATSRAAESGYTF

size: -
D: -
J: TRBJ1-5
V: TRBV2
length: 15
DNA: TGTGCCAGCAGTTTAAGTGGGGGCGCAAATCAGCCCCAGCATTTT
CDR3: CASSLSGGANQPQHF

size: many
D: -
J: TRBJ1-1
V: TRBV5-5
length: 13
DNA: TGTGCTAGCAGCCTGGCTGAGAACACTGAAGCTTTCTTT
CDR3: CASSLAENTEAFF

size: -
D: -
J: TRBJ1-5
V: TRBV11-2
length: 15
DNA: TGTGCCAGCAGCCCAGAAGTTGGGAGCAATCAGCCCCAGCATTTT
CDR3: CASSPEVGSNQPQHF

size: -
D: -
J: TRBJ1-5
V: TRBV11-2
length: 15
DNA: TGTGCCAGCAGCTCCGCGGGGGGTGGCAATCAGCCCCAGCATTTT
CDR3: CASSSAGGGNQPQHF

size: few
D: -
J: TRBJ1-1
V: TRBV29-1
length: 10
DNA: TGCAGTTTAACGGGCACTGAAGCTTTCTTT
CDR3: CSLTGTEAFF

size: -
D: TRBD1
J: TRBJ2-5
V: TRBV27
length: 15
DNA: TGTGCCAGCAGTTCTTACAGGGGGCATAGTGAGACCCAGTACTTC
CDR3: CASSSYRGHSETQYF

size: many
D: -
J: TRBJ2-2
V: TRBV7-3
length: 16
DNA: TGTGCCAGCAGCTTCGGGGGGCCCACGAACACCGGGGAGCTGTTTTTT
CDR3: CASSFGGPTNTGELFF

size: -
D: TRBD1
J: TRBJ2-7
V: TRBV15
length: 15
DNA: TGTGCCACCAGCAGAGACCGGGGACAGGGTTACGAGCAGTACTTC
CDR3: CATSRDRGQGYEQYF

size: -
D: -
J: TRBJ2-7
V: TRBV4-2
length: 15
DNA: TGTGCCAGCGCCCCATCGGGTAGGGAGGCTCGGGAGCAGTACTTC
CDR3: CASAPSGREAREQYF

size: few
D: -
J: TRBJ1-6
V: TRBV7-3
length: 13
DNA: TGTGCCAGCAGCTTCTCGGTGAATTCACCCCTCCACTTT
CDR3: CASSFSVNSPLHF

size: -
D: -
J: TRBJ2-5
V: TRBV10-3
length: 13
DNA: TGTGCCATCACCGTCGGTGAGGGAGAGACCCAGTACTTC
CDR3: CAITVGEGETQYF